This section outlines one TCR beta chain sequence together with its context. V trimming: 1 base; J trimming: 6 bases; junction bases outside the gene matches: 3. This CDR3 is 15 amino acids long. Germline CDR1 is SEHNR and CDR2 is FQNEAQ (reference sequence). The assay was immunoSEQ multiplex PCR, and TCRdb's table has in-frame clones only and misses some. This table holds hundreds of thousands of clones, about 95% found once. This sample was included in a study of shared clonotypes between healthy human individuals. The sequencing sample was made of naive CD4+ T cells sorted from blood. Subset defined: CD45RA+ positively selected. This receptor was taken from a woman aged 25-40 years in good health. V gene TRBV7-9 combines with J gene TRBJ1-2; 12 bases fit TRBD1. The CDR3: CASSLGGTGGDGYTF. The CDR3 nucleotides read TGTGCCAGCAGCTTAGGCGGGACAGGGGGCGATGGCTACACCTTC.